This T cell receptor beta chain was obtained from a study of identifying expanded T cells in peripheral blood. Whole-study findings and limits: Technical replicates showed about 1.2 changed clones; two weeks about 16.4; four weeks 19.

This clone was found once. What it binds is not known. Data came from immunoSEQ multiplex PCR; TCRdb stores just in-frame clones and leaves some out. This sample has roughly 96,000 clones, with nearly 90% found just once. V was clipped by 4 bases and J by 5 bases, with 11 bases between them. CDR3 size: 13 residues. Germline-derived CDR1 and CDR2 are SNHLY and FYNNEI. The material sequenced was blood. The chain uses TRBV2 and TRBJ1-2; maybe TRBD1 (5 bases). This clonotype originated in a person between 18 and 69 years old in good health. The CDR3 here is CASSVGGVYGYTF. In DNA form, the CDR3 reads TGTGCCAGCAGTGTGGGGGGGGTATATGGCTACACCTTC.